Shown below are 11 T cell receptor beta chains from a single sample sequenced in a study of T-cell reconstitution after alpha-beta-depleted transplantation in children. The library targeted TCRbeta and was prepared with unique molecular identifiers. TCRdb re-analysed the PCR reads in MiXCR, keeping a single row per CDR3 protein. The sample yields around 450,000 distinct CDR3 sequences, 8% to 11% seen once. Sequenced material: PBMCs, taken before TCRalphabeta/CD19-depleted stem cell transplant. The receptors shown here come from a child younger than 10 with inherited bone marrow failure, due to receive a stem cell transplant.

The sample holds many counts of this clonotype. The V and J genes are TRBV29-1 and TRBJ2-1; D possibly matches TRBD1 or TRBD2 (7 bases each). The CDR3 covers 12 residues. Germline V gives CDR1 SQVTM, CDR2 ANQGSEA. V was shortened by 4 bases and J by 9 bases, with 13 bases between the two germline ends. CDR3 protein: CSVGQGGGEQFF. The CDR3 DNA is TGCAGCGTTGGACAGGGCGGGGGTGAGCAGTTCTTC.

This clonotype has ten or more counts. The genes are TRBV29-1 and TRBJ2-2; D may be TRBD2 (6 bases). V shed 2 bases and J shed 8 bases, with 9 bases lying between them. CDR1 and CDR2 from the germline V gene are SQVTM and ANQGSEA. This CDR3 is built from 12 residues. The CDR3 DNA reads as TGCAGCGTTGAAAATGGAGGGGGGGAGCTGTTTTTT. It encodes CSVENGGGELFF.

This clonotype was counted a few times. The genes are TRBV28 and TRBJ1-1; D unresolved. The CDR3 is 14 amino acids. Trimming took off 3 bases at V and 3 bases at J, with 11 bases between the two ends. Germline lookup yields CDR1 MDHEN and CDR2 SYDVKM. CDR3 protein: CASSLFREDTEAFF. In nucleotides, the CDR3 is TGTGCCAGCAGTTTGTTTAGGGAGGACACTGAAGCTTTCTTT.

This clonotype was counted a few times. Written as DNA, the CDR3 is TGTGCCAGCAGCTTAGCGCCTCTCATTGCCGCTCAAGAGACCCAGTACTTC. It specifies CASSLAPLIAAQETQYF. The V gene is TRBV7-9, the J gene TRBJ2-5; D gene ambiguous. This CDR3 comprises 17 residues. The V end was cut by 0 bases, the J end by 2 bases, with 16 bases between. Germline CDR1 and CDR2: SEHNR and FQNEAQ (reference sequence).

This clonotype has a handful of counts. This chain links TRBV12-3 or TRBV12-4 with TRBJ1-5, with TRBD1 as a possible D gene (6 bases). The CDR3 has 16 residues. With 6 bases removed from V and 1 base from J, the gap between germline ends came to 16 bases. The DNA of the CDR3 is TGTGCCAGCAGATCCCGGGGGCCCGGGAGCAATCAGCCCCAGCATTTT. Amino acid sequence: CASRSRGPGSNQPQHF.

This clonotype has more than one count but fewer than ten. The rearrangement joins TRBV7-2 to TRBJ2-3; D gene uncertain. Trimming stripped 5 bases from V and 8 bases from J, with 14 bases between. Germline V gives CDR1 SGHTA, CDR2 FQGNSA. CDR3 length: 13 residues. CDR3 coding DNA: TGTGCCAGCAGCCCGATCATCCTCGTTACGCAGTATTTT. This sequence encodes CASSPIILVTQYF.

This clonotype occurred many times. V and J are TRBV27 and TRBJ2-7, with D possibly called TRBD1 or TRBD2 (5 bases each). V was shortened by 4 bases and J by 6 bases, with 19 bases between the two germline ends. The CDR3 consists of 15 residues. Germline CDR1 is MNHEY and CDR2 is SMNVEV (reference sequence). The CDR3 loop reads CASSSKGTALVEQYF. The CDR3 nucleotides are TGTGCCAGCAGTTCGAAGGGGACGGCCCTAGTCGAGCAGTACTTC.

This clonotype was detected only once. The rearrangement links TRBV7-9 to TRBJ2-1, with 8 bases that match TRBD2. The CDR3 runs 18 residues. Germline V lookup: CDR1 SEHNR, CDR2 FQNEAQ (reference sequence). Losses at the gene ends were 4 bases for V and 7 bases for J; bases not matched to a gene: 18. The CDR3 region has the DNA TGTGCCAGCAGCTCCCCGGGGGGGGCTTTCGATTCCCGAAATGAGCAGTTCTTC. Its translation is CASSSPGGAFDSRNEQFF. Drawing the rest from reference TRBV7-9 and TRBJ2-1, the complete variable domain is DTGVSQNPRHKITKRGQNVTFRCDPISEHNRLYWYRQTLGQGPEFLTYFQNEAQLEKSRLLSDRFSAERPKGSFSTLEIQRTEQGDSAMYLCASSSPGGAFDSRNEQFFGPGTRLTVL.

This clonotype was detected ten times or more. The chain recombines TRBV28 with TRBJ2-2; TRBD1 agrees at 7 bases. The length of the CDR3 is 17 residues. Trimming removed 4 bases from V and 3 bases from J; junction bases left unmatched: 11. Per the germline V gene, CDR1 is MDHEN and CDR2 is SYDVKM. As DNA, the CDR3 is TGTGCCAGCAGTTCCCCGGGACAGCGAAAATACACCGGGGAGCTGTTTTTT. Translated: CASSSPGQRKYTGELFF.

Regarding this clonotype: This could be a read error, since a much larger clone is one nucleotide away. The chain combines TRBV5-1 with TRBJ2-2; no reliable D call. CDR1 and CDR2 from the germline V gene are SGHRS and YFSETQ. The CDR3 extends over 14 amino acids. In DNA, the CDR3 is TGCGCCACCAGCTTTTTCTGGAACACCGGGGAGCTGTTTTTT. Its protein is CATSFFWNTGELFF.

Ten or more counts support this clonotype. This chain connects TRBV29-1 to TRBJ2-7, with 7 bases fitting TRBD1. The CDR3 covers 13 residues. J was trimmed by 2 bases and V by 7 bases; bases with no gene match: 8. The germline V gene encodes CDR1 SQVTM and CDR2 ANQGSEA. CDR3 nucleotides: TGCAGCGCCAAAAACAGGGGCCCCTACGAGCAGTACTTC. Translation gives CSAKNRGPYEQYF.